This T cell receptor beta chain was obtained from a study of blood T cells in healthy people across ages. Broader study findings: Long-lived donors carried more naive CD4+ cells and greater diversity than aged donors. Diversity was estimated from one million T cells, and these estimates were considered underestimates.

Every sample had a minimum of 6 million PBMCs isolated. The authors extracted at least 6 micrograms of total RNA per sample. Then a second PCR, running roughly 7 to 11 cycles, was carried out with a sample-barcoded 5' primer and a J-beta primer mix. From the 5' RACE reads, TCRdb called clonotypes with MiXCR, one entry per CDR3 protein. The table shows around 690,000 distinct CDR3 sequences, with around three fifths occurring only once. Germline V lookup: CDR1 SNHLY, CDR2 FYNNEI. Trimming took 1 base from V and 7 from J, leaving 19 bases between them. The CDR3 length is 16 residues. As concerns this clonotype: What it binds is unknown.

This receptor was obtained from a man between 60 and 75 years old in good health. This chain connects TRBV2 to TRBJ1-1; D is uncertain. The sequenced sample was blood. The CDR3 region has the DNA TGTGCCAGCAGTGAAGTAGGTAGGAGGCAGGAGTTTGAAGCTTTCTTT. This encodes CASSEVGRRQEFEAFF.